This T cell receptor (beta chain) emerged from a study of shared clonotypes between healthy human individuals. About the research overall: A few men and a couple of women, aged 18 to 49, were donors. Study-level results: Limited genetic and exposure-history diversity came from having few donors. How much donors shared clonotypes was expected to be affected by sequencing depth.

The CDR3 covers 14 residues. Germline trimming cut 5 bases from V and 8 bases from J; bases unmatched to any gene: 5. CDR1 is SGHTA and CDR2 is FQGNSA in the germline V gene. CD4+ cells yielded CD45RA+ naive and CD45RA-negative memory subsets. For this clone: Its antigen is currently unknown.

The method was immunoSEQ multiplex PCR; TCRdb's version includes in-frame clones alone and lacks a portion of them. The sample has roughly 1,000,000 clones, approximately 78% seen once. V gene TRBV7-2 combines with J gene TRBJ2-3, with 12 nucleotides matching TRBD1. The specimen sequenced was memory CD4+ T cells from PBMCs. The sample's subset: CD45RA-negative fraction. This receptor was taken from a young man in good health. Some clones in this sample may be carry-over from other donors' samples. CDR3 in amino acids: CASSRDRGRVTQYF. In DNA form, the CDR3 reads TGTGCCAGCAGCCGGGACAGGGGGCGAGTTACGCAGTATTTT.